This is a list of T cell receptor beta chains from one sample in a study of neurological immune-mediated disorders. MiXCR, applied by TCRdb to the 5' RACE reads, yields one record per CDR3 protein. The table has some 37,000 distinct CDR3 sequences, around 14% seen once. Sequenced material: PBMCs. Receptors originate from a woman aged 50 to 60 with HTLV-1-associated myelopathy (HAM/TSP). The conserved cysteine and the conserved F or W are not part of the CDR3 here. Fields, in order: V gene, D gene, CDR3 protein. D genes are given only for firm matches.

>TRBV5-8|-
ASSLRNTRVQETQY
>TRBV6-5|-
ASSYMGGQETQY
>TRBV9|-
ASSVPPNAGANVLT
>TRBV5-1|-
ASSRGAAETNEKLF
>TRBV18|TRBD1
ASSLGQGSGYT
>TRBV6-2/TRBV6-3|-
ASRQQGNTGELF
>TRBV7-2|-
ASSSIGATGELF
>TRBV5-5|-
ASSFSLLGVAGELF
>TRBV29-1|-
SVEGGGVVQF
>TRBV7-9|-
ASSLALRDEQY
>TRBV20-1|-
SATIEGNGELF
>TRBV20-1|-
SVTTLGTQY
>TRBV6-6|-
ASSEQGSGYT
>TRBV2|TRBD2
ASLSSGPGETQY
>TRBV5-5|-
ASSLTFDGYT
>TRBV20-1|TRBD1
SARRDSKNYGYT
>TRBV7-7|-
ASSLGLQYQETQY
>TRBV5-1|-
ASSLARGSFTSNQPQH
>TRBV6-5|-
ASSHPPGHPKNIQY
>TRBV12-3/TRBV12-4|TRBD1
ASSLSSQGVGEAF
>TRBV6-2/TRBV6-3|TRBD1
ASRGGGAYGYT
>TRBV5-6|-
ASSLEVGLNTEAF
>TRBV3-1|TRBD2
ASSHKRGAKDTQY
>TRBV18|TRBD2
ASSPYPRTSGRGDIQY
>TRBV7-2|TRBD2
ASSYTSGNSYEQY
>TRBV2|-
ARTPGNNYGYT
>TRBV19|-
ASSGTGSQPQH
>TRBV5-6|-
ASSSFVKGGNTEAF
>TRBV20-1|-
SARDPSSTDTQY
>TRBV12-3/TRBV12-4|-
ASSDRNYGYT
>TRBV29-1|TRBD2
SVDTGGTGELF
>TRBV7-2|TRBD2
ASSLLDAGGRETQY
>TRBV6-5|-
ASSYSSIRSGVLYEQY
>TRBV20-1|TRBD1
SAYLPLLGQGAGYT
>TRBV5-1|-
ASSEGDTQY
>TRBV10-2|TRBD1
ATAQGLSAGELF
>TRBV20-1|TRBD1
SAKMAGTGGRGTEAF
>TRBV7-2|TRBD2
ASSFRLAGGSSYNEQF
>TRBV5-6|TRBD1
ASSKQGATH
>TRBV7-9|-
ASSFYICSAPPGQGSPLH
>TRBV12-3/TRBV12-4|-
ASRRQSSNQPQH
>TRBV12-3/TRBV12-4|-
ASSPSRDDYGYT
>TRBV7-2|TRBD2
ASSLTSGGPVETQY
>TRBV5-4|TRBD2
ASSLPSGVGNEQF
>TRBV5-1|TRBD1
ASNQGVYHETQY
>TRBV29-1|TRBD1
SVVKGATGELF
>TRBV20-1|TRBD1
SATPGQGNYEQY
>TRBV5-8|TRBD2
ASSVGLAGGLGETQY
>TRBV27|TRBD1
ASRPDRDQNIQY
>TRBV19|TRBD2
ASSIQSGGYNEQF
>TRBV6-1|TRBD1
ASGQGSSNYGYT
>TRBV5-1|TRBD2
ASSWLAGPDTGELF